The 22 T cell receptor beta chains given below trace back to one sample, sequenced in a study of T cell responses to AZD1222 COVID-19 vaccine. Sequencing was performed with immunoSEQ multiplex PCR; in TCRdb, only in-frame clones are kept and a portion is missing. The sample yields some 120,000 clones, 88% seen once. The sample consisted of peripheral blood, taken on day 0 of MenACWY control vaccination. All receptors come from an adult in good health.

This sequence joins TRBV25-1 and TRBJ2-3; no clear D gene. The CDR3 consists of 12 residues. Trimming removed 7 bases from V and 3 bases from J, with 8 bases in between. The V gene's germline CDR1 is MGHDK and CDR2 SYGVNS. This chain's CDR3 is CASTERTDTQYF. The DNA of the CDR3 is TGTGCCAGCACCGAACGGACAGATACGCAGTATTTT.

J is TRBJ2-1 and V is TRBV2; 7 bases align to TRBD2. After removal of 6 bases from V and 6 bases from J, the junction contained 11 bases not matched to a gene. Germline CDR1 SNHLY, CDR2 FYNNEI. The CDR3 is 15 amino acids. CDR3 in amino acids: CASRGGREGLNEQFF. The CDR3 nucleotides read TGTGCCAGCAGGGGGGGAAGGGAGGGCCTCAATGAGCAGTTCTTC.

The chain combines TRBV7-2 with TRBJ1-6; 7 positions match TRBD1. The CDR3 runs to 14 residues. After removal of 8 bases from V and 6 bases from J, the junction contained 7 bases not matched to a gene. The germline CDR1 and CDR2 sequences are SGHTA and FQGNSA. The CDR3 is CASSPGQLNSPLHF. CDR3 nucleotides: TGTGCCAGCTCTCCGGGACAGCTTAATTCACCCCTCCACTTT.

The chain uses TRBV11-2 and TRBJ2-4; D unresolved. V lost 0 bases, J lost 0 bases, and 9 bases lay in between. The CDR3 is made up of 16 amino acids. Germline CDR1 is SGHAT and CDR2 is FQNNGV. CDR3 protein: CASSLEVSRAKNIQYF. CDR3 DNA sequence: TGTGCCAGCAGCTTAGAGGTGTCCCGAGCCAAAAACATTCAGTACTTC.

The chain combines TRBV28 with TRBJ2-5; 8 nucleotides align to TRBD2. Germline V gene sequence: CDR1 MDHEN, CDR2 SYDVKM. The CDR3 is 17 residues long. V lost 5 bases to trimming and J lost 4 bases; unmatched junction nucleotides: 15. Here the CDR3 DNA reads TGTGCCAGCAGTCCCTTCGGGGTAGCGGGAAGGGGAGAGACCCAGTACTTC. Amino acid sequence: CASSPFGVAGRGETQYF.

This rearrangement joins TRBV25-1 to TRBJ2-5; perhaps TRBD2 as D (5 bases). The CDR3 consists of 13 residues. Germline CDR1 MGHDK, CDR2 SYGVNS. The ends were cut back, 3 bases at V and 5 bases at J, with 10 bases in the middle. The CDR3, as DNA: TGTGCCAGCAGTGAGATGGGAGTGGAGACCCAGTACTTC. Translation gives CASSEMGVETQYF.

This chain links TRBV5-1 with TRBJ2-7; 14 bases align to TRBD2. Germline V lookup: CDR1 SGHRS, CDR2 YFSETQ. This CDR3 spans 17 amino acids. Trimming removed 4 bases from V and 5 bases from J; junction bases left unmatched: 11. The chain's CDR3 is CASSPYPGLAGDNEQYF. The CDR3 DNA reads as TGCGCCAGCAGCCCCTACCCGGGACTAGCGGGAGACAACGAGCAGTACTTC.

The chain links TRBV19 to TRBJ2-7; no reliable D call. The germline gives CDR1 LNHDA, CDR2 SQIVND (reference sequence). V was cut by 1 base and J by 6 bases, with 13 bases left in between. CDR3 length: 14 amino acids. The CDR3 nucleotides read TGTGCCAGTAGTATAGGGGCGGCAAATCGCGAGCAGTACTTC. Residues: CASSIGAANREQYF.

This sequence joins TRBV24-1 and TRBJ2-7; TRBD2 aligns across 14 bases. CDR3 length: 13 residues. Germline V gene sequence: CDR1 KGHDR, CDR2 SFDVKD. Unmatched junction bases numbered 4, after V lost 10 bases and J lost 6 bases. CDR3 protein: CATAGTSGSEQYF. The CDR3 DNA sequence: TGTGCCACGGCCGGGACTAGCGGGAGCGAGCAGTACTTC.

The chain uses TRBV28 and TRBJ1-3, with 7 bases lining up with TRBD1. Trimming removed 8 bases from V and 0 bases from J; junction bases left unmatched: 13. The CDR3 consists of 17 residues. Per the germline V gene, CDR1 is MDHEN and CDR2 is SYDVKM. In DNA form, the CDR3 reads TGTGCCAGCTACCAGGGGGGCAGCCCGCACTCTGGAAACACCATATATTTT. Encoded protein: CASYQGGSPHSGNTIYF.

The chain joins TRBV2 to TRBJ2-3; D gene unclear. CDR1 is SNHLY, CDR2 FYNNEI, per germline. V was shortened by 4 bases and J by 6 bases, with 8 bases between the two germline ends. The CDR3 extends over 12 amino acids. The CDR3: CASSAMSDTQYF. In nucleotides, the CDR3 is TGTGCCAGCAGTGCTATGTCGGATACGCAGTATTTT.

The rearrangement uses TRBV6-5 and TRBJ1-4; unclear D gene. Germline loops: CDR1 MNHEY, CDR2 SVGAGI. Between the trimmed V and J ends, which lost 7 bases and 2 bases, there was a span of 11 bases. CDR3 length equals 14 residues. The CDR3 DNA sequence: TGTGCCAGCAATCTGACGGGGACTAATGAAAAACTGTTTTTT. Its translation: CASNLTGTNEKLFF.

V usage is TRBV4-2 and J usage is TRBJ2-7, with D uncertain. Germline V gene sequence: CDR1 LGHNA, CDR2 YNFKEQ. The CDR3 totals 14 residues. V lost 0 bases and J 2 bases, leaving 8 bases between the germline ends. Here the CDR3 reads CASSQEGMTYEQYF. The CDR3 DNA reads TGTGCCAGCAGCCAAGAGGGCATGACCTACGAGCAGTACTTC.

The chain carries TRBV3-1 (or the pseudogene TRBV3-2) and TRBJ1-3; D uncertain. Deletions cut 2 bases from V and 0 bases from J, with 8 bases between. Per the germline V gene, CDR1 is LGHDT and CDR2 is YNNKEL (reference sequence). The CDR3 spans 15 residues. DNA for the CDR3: TGTGCCAGCAGCCAAAGGGCAAACTCTGGAAACACCATATATTTT. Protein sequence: CASSQRANSGNTIYF.

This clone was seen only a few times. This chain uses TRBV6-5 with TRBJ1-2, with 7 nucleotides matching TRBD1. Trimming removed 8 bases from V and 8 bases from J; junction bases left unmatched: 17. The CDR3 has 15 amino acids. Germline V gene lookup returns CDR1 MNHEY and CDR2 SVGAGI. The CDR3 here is CASAPGQIFVVGYTF. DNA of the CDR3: TGTGCCAGCGCTCCGGGACAGATCTTCGTCGTGGGCTACACCTTC.

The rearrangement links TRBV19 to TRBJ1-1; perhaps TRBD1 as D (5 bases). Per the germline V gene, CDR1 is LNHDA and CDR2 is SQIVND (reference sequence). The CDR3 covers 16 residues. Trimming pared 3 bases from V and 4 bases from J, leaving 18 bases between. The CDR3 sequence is CASSMGRLQRFTEAFF. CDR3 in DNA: TGTGCCAGTAGTATGGGGCGGTTGCAGCGATTCACTGAAGCTTTCTTT.

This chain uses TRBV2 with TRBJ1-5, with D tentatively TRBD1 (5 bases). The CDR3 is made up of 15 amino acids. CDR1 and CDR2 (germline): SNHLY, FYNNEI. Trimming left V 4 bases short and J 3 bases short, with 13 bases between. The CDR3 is CASSVIEGPNQPQHF. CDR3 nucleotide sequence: TGTGCCAGCAGTGTTATAGAGGGGCCCAATCAGCCCCAGCATTTT.

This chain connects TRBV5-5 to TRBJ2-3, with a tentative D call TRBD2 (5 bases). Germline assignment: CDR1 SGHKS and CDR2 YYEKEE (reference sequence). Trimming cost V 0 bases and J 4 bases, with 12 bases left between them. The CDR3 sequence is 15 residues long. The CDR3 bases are TGTGCCAGCAGCTTGGAGGGAGTAGTAGCAGATACGCAGTATTTT. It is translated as CASSLEGVVADTQYF.

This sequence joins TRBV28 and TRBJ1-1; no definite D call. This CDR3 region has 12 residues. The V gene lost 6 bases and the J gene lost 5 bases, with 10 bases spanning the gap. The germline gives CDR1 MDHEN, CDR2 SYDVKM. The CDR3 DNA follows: TGTGCCAGCAGACAGCTTCTGACTGAAGCTTTCTTT. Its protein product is CASRQLLTEAFF.

The chain's CDR3 is CASSGGVGGYTF. Written as DNA, the CDR3 is TGCGCCAGCAGTGGGGGGGTAGGCGGCTACACCTTC. The chain uses TRBV10-2 and TRBJ1-2, with D maybe TRBD1 (5 bases). The CDR3 totals 12 residues. CDR1 and CDR2 from the germline V gene are WSHSY and SAAADI. The V and J ends lost 4 bases and 8 bases respectively, with 11 bases between them.

The CDR3 nucleotides are TGTGCCAGCAGTGAAGGGACTAGCGGCGTGGATGAGCAGTTCTTC. Its protein product is CASSEGTSGVDEQFF. The V call is TRBV6-1, the J call TRBJ2-1; 10 bases line up with TRBD2. The CDR3 extends over 15 amino acids. The V and J ends lost 1 base and 8 bases, in that order; junction bases with no gene match: 5. Germline values: CDR1 MNHNS, CDR2 SASEGT.

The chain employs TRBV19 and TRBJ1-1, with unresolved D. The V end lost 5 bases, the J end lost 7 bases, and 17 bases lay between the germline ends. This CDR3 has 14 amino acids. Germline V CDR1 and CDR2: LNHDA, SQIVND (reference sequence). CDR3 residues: CASSPTGVPYEAFF. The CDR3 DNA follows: TGTGCCAGTAGTCCCACGGGCGTACCATATGAAGCTTTCTTT.